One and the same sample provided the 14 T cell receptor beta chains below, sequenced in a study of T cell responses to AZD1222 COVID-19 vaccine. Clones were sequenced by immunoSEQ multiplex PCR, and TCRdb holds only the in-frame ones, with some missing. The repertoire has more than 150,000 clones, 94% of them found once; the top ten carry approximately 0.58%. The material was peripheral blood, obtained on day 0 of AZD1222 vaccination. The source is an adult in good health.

The CDR3 protein is CASNIQGALTEAFF. DNA of the CDR3: TGTGCCAGCAATATACAGGGGGCTTTGACTGAAGCTTTCTTT. The chain recombines TRBV27 with TRBJ1-1, with 9 bases matching TRBD1. Looked up from germline, CDR1 is MNHEY and CDR2 is SMNVEV (reference sequence). The CDR3 consists of 14 residues. After removal of 7 bases from V and 5 bases from J, the junction contained 8 bases not matched to a gene.

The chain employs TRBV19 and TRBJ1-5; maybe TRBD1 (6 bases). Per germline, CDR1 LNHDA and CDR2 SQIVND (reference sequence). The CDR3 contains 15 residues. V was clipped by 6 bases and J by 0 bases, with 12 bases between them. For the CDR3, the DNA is TGTGCCAGTAGCACTACAGGGAATAGCAATCAGCCCCAGCATTTT. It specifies CASSTTGNSNQPQHF. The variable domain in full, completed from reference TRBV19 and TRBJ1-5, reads DGGITQSPKYLFRKEGQNVTLSCEQNLNHDAMYWYRQDPGQGLRLIYYSQIVNDFQKGDIAEGYSVSREKKESFPLTVTSAQKNPTAFYLCASSTTGNSNQPQHFGDGTRLSIL.

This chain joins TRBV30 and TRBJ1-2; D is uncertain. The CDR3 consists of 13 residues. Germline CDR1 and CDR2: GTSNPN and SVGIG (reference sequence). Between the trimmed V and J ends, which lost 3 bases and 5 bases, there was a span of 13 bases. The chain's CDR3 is CAWRFDGLYGYTF. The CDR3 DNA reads TGTGCCTGGAGGTTCGACGGCCTGTATGGCTACACCTTC.

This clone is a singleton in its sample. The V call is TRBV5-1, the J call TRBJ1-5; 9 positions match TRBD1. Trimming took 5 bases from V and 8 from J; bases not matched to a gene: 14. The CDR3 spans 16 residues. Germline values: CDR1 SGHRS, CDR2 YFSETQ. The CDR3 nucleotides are TGCGCCAGCAGACTGAAACCGGGACAGGGTAGCGAGCCCCAGCATTTT. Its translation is CASRLKPGQGSEPQHF.

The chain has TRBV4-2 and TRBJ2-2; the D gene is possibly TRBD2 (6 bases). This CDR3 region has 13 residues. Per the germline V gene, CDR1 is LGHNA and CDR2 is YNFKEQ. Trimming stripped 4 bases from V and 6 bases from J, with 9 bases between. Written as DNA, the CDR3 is TGTGCCAGCAGCCCTGGGGGGTCCGGGGAGCTGTTTTTT. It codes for CASSPGGSGELFF.

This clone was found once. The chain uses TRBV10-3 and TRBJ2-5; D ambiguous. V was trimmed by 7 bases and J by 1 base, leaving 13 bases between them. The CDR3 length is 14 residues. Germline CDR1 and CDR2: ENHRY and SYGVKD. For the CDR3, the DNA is TGTGCCATCAACACTGAAGGACCCCAAGAGACCCAGTACTTC. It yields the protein CAINTEGPQETQYF.

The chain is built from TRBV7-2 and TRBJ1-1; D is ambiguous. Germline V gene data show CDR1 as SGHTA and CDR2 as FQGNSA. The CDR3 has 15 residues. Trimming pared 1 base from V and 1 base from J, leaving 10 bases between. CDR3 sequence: CASSLGAGKNTEAFF. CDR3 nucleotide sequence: TGTGCCAGCAGCTTAGGGGCGGGGAAGAACACTGAAGCTTTCTTT.

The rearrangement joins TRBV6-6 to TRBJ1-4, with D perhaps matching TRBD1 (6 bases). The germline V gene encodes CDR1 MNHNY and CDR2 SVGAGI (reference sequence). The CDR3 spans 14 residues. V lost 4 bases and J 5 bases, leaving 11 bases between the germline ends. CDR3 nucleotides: TGTGCCAGCAGTTCCGGGACAAGGAATGAAAAACTGTTTTTT. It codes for CASSSGTRNEKLFF.

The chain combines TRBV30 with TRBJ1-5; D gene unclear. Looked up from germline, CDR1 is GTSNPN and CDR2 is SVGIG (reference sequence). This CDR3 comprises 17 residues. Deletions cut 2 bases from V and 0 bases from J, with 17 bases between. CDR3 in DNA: TGTGCCTGGAGTCGAGACGGCCTCCGTTATAGCAATCAGCCCCAGCATTTT. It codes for CAWSRDGLRYSNQPQHF. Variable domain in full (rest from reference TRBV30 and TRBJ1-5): SQTIHQWPATLVQPVGSPLSLECTVEGTSNPNLYWYRQAAGRGLQLLFYSVGIGQISSEVPQNLSASRPQDRQFILSSKKLLLSDSGFYLCAWSRDGLRYSNQPQHFGDGTRLSIL.

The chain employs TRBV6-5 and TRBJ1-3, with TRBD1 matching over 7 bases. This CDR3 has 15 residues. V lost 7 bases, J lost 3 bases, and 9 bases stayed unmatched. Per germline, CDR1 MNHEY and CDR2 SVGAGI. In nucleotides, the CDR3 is TGTGCCAGCATTCCCCGACAGGGCGTTGGAAACACCATATATTTT. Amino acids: CASIPRQGVGNTIYF.

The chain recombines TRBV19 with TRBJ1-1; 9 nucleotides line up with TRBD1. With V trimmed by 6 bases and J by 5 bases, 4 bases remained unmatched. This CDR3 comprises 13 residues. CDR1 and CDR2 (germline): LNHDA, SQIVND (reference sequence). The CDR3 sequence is CASRTGGVTEAFF. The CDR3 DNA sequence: TGTGCCAGTAGGACAGGGGGAGTTACTGAAGCTTTCTTT.

DNA for the CDR3: TGTGCCTGGAGTGTACAACAGGCTGGCTACACCTTC. Translated, it gives CAWSVQQAGYTF. The chain joins TRBV30 to TRBJ1-2; D is possibly TRBD1 (5 bases). Germline loops: CDR1 GTSNPN, CDR2 SVGIG (reference sequence). Trimming stripped 0 bases from V and 7 bases from J, with 9 bases between. The CDR3 sequence is 12 residues long.

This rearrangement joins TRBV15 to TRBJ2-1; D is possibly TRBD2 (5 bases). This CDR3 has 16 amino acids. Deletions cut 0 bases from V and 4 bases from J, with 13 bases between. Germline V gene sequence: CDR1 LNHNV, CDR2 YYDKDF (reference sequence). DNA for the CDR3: TGTGCCACCAGCAGAGATCCGAGGGATTCATACAATGAGCAGTTCTTC. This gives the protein CATSRDPRDSYNEQFF.

CDR3 residues: CASSLATSQETQYF. The CDR3 nucleotides read TGTGCCAGCAGCTTGGCGACTAGCCAAGAGACCCAGTACTTC. This chain connects TRBV5-4 to TRBJ2-5; the D gene is possibly TRBD2 (6 bases). This CDR3 spans 14 amino acids. The germline V gene encodes CDR1 SGHNT and CDR2 YYREEE (reference sequence). V dropped 0 bases and J dropped 1 base, with 7 bases sitting between them. The whole variable domain, filled in from reference TRBV5-4 and TRBJ2-5, reads ETGVTQSPTHLIKTRGQQVTLRCSSQSGHNTVSWYQQALGQGPQFIFQYYREEENGRGNFPPRFSGLQFPNYSSELNVNALELDDSALYLCASSLATSQETQYFGPGTRLLVL.